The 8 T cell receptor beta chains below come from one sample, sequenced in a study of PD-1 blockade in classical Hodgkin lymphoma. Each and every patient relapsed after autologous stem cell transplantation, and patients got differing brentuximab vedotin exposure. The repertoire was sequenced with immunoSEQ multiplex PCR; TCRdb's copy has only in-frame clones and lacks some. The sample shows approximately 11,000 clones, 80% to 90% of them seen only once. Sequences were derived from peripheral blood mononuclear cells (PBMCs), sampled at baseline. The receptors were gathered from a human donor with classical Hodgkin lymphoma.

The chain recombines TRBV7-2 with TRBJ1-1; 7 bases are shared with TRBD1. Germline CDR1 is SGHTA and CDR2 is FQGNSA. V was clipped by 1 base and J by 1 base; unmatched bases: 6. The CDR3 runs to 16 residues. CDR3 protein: CASSLDAGTANTEAFF. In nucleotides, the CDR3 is TGTGCCAGCAGCTTAGATGCCGGGACAGCGAACACTGAAGCTTTCTTT.

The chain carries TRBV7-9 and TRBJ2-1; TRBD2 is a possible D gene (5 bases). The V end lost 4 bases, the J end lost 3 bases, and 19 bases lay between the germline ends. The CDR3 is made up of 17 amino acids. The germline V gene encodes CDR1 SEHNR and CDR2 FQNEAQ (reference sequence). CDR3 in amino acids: CASSWPVNDAGYNEQFF. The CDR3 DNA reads TGTGCCAGCAGCTGGCCCGTTAATGATGCGGGCTACAATGAGCAGTTCTTC. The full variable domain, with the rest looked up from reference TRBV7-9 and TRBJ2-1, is DTGVSQNPRHKITKRGQNVTFRCDPISEHNRLYWYRQTLGQGPEFLTYFQNEAQLEKSRLLSDRFSAERPKGSFSTLEIQRTEQGDSAMYLCASSWPVNDAGYNEQFFGPGTRLTVL.

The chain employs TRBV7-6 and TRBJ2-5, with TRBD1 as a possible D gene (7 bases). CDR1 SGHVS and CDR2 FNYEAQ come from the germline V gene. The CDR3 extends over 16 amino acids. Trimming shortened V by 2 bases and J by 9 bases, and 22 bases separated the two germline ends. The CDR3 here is CASSLRDSAGGKAQYF. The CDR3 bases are TGTGCCAGCAGCTTACGGGACAGTGCTGGCGGGAAGGCCCAGTACTTC. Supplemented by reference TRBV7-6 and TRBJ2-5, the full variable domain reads GAGVSQSPRYKVTKRGQDVALRCDPISGHVSLYWYRQALGQGPEFLTYFNYEAQQDKSGLPNDRFSAERPEGSISTLTIQRTEQRDSAMYRCASSLRDSAGGKAQYFGPGTRLLVL.

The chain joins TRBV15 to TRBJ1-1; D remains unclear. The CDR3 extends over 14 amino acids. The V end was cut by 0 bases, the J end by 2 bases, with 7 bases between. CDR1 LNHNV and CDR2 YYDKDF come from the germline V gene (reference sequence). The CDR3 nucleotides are TGTGCCACCAGCAGAGACGGCACCAACACTGAAGCTTTCTTT. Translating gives CATSRDGTNTEAFF.

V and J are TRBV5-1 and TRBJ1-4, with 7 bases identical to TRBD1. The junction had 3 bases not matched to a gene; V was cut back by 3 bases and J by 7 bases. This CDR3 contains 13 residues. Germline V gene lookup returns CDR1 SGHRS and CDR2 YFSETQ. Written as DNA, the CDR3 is TGCGCCAGCAGCTCAGGGGGGTCTGAAAAACTGTTTTTT. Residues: CASSSGGSEKLFF.

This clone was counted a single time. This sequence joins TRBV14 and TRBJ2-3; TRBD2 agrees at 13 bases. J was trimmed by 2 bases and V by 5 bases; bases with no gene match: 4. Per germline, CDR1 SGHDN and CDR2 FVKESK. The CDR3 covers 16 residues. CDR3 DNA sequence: TGTGCCAGCAGCGGACTAGCGGGGGCAATCACAGATACGCAGTATTTT. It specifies CASSGLAGAITDTQYF.

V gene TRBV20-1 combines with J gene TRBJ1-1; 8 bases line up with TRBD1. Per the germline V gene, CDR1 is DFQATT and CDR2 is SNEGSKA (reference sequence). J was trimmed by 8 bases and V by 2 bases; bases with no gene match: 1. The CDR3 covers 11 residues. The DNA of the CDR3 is TGCAGTGCTAGACGGGACAGGGAAGCTTTCTTT. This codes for CSARRDREAFF.

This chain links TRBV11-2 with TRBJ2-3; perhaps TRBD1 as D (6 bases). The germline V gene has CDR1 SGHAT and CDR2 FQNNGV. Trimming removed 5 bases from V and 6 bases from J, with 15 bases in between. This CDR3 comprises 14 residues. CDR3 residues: CASSRTGFDDTQYF. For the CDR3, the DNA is TGTGCCAGCAGCCGAACAGGGTTTGACGATACGCAGTATTTT.